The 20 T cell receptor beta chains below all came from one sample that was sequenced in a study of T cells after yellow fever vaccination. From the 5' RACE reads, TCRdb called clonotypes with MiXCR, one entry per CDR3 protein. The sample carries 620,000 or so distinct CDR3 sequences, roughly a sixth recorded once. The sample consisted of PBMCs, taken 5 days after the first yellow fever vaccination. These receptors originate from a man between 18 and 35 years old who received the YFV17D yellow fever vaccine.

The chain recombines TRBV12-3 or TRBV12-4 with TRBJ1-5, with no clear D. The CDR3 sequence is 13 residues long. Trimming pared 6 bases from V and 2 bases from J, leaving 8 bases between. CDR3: CASRGMGNQPQHF. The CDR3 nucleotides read TGTGCCAGCAGGGGAATGGGCAATCAGCCCCAGCATTTT.

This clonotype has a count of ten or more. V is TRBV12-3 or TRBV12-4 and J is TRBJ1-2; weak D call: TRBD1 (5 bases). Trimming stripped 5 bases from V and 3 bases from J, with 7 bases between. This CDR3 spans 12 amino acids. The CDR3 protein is CASSRGDYGYTF. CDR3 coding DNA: TGTGCCAGCAGTAGAGGGGACTATGGCTACACCTTC.

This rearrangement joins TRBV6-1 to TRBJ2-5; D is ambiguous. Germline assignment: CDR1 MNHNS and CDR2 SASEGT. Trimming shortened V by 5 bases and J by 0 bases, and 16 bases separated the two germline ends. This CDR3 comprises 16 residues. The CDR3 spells CASSTYVGGDQETQYF. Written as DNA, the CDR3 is TGTGCCAGCAGTACCTATGTGGGCGGAGACCAAGAGACCCAGTACTTC.

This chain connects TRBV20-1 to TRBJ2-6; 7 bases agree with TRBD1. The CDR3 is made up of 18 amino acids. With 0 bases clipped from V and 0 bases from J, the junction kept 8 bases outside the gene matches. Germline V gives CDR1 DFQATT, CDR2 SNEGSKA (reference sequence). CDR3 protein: CSAREGTATFSGANVLTF. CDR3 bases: TGCAGTGCTAGAGAGGGGACAGCCACGTTCTCTGGGGCCAACGTCCTGACTTTC.

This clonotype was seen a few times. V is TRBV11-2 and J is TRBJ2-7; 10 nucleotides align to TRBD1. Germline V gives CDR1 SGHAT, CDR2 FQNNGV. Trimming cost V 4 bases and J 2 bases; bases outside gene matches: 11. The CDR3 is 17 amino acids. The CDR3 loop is CASSSRTGGIKAYEQYV. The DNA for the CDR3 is TGTGCCAGCAGCTCGCGGACAGGGGGTATTAAGGCCTACGAGCAGTACGTC.

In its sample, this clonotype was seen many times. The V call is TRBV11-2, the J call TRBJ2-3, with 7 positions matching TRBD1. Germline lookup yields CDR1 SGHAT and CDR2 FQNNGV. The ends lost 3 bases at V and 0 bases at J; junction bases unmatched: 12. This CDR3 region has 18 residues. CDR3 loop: CASSFSYKGALSTDTQYF. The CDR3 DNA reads TGTGCCAGCAGCTTTTCGTACAAGGGGGCCTTAAGCACAGATACGCAGTATTTT. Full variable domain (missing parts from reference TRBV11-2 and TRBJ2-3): EAGVAQSPRYKIIEKRQSVAFWCNPISGHATLYWYQQILGQGPKLLIQFQNNGVVDDSQLPKDRFSAERLKGVDSTLKIQPAKLEDSAVYLCASSFSYKGALSTDTQYFGPGTRLTVL.

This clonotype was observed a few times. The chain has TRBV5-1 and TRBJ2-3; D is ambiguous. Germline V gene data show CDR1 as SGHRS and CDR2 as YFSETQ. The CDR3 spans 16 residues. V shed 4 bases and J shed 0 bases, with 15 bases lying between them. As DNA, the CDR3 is TGCGCCAGCAGCCTTCTGACCGGGTTAAGCACAGATACGCAGTATTTT. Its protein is CASSLLTGLSTDTQYF. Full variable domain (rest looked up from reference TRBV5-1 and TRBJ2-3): KAGVTQTPRYLIKTRGQQVTLSCSPISGHRSVSWYQQTPGQGLQFLFEYFSETQRNKGNFPGRFSGRQFSNSRSEMNVSTLELGDSALYLCASSLLTGLSTDTQYFGPGTRLTVL.

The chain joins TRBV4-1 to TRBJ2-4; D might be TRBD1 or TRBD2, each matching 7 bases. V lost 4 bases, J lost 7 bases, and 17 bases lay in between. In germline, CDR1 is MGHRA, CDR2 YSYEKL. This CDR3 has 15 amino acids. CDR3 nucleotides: TGCGCCAGCAGCCCGGAAAACAGGGGAGGGAACATTCAGTACTTC. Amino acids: CASSPENRGGNIQYF.

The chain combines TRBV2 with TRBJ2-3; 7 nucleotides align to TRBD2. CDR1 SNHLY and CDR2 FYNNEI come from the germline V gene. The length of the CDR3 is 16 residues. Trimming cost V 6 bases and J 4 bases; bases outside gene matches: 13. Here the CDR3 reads CASRGGDFTVADTQYF. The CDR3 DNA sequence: TGTGCCAGCAGGGGAGGGGACTTCACCGTGGCAGATACGCAGTATTTT.

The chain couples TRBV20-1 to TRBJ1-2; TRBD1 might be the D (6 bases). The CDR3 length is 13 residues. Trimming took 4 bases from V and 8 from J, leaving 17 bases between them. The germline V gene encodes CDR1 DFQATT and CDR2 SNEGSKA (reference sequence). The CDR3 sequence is CSATHSTGTGYTF. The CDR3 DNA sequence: TGCAGTGCTACCCATTCAACAGGGACAGGCTACACCTTC.

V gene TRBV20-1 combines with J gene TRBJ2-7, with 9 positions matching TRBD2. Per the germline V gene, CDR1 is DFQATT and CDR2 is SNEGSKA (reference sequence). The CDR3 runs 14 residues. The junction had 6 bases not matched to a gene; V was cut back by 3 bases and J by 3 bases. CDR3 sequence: CSASGPSGDYEQYV. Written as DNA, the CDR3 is TGCAGTGCTAGTGGGCCTAGCGGGGACTACGAGCAGTACGTC.

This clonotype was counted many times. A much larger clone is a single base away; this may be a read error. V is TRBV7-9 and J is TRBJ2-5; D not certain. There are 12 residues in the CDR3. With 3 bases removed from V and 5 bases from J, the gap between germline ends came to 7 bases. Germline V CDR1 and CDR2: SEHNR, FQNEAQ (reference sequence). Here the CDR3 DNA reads TGTGCCAGCAGCTTGGGCTGGGAGACCCAGTACTTC. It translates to CASSLGWETQYF.

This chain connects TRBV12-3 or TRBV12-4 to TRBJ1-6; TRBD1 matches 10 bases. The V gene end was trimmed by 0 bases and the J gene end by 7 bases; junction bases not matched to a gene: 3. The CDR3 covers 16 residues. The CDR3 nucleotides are TGTGCCAGCAGTTTAGCGACAGGGGGCGGGAATTCACCCCTCCACTTT. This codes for CASSLATGGGNSPLHF.

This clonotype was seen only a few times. This CDR3 reads CASSLVPGSYEQYV. The CDR3 DNA is TGTGCCAGCAGTTTAGTTCCGGGGTCCTACGAGCAGTACGTC. The rearrangement joins TRBV27 to TRBJ2-7, with a possible D match to TRBD2 (5 bases). The V and J ends lost 2 bases and 1 base respectively, with 9 bases between them. The V gene's germline CDR1 is MNHEY and CDR2 SMNVEV (reference sequence). This CDR3 is built from 14 residues.

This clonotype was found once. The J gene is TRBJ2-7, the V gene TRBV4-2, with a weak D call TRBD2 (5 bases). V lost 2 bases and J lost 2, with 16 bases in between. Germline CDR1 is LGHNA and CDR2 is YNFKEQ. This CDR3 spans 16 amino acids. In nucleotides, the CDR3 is TGTGCCAGCAGCCAACTAGTGATCGGGGAAACCTACGAGCAGTACTTC. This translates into CASSQLVIGETYEQYF.

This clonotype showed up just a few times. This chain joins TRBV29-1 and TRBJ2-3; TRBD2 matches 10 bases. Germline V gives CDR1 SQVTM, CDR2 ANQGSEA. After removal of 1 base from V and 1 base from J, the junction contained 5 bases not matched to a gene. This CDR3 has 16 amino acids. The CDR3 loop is CSVEALGTSGTDTQYF. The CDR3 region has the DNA TGCAGCGTTGAAGCCCTAGGGACTAGCGGCACAGATACGCAGTATTTT.

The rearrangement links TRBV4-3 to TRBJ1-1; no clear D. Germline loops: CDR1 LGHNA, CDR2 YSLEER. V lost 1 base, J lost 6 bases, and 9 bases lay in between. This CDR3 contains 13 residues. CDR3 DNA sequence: TGCGCCAGCAGCCAAGTCTCGACTTCTGAAGCTTTCTTT. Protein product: CASSQVSTSEAFF.

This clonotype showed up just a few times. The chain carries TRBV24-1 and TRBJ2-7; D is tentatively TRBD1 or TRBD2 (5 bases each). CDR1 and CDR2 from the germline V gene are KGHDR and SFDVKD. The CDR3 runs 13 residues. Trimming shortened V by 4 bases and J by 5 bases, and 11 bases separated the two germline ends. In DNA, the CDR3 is TGTGCCACCAGTGAGGGACCTGCAGACGAGCAGTACTTC. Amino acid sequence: CATSEGPADEQYF.

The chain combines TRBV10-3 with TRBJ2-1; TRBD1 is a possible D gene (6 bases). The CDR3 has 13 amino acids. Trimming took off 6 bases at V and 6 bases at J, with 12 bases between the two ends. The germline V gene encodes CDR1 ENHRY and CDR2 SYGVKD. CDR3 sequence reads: CAIRDRGLNEQFF. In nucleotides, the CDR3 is TGTGCCATCAGGGACAGAGGCCTCAATGAGCAGTTCTTC.

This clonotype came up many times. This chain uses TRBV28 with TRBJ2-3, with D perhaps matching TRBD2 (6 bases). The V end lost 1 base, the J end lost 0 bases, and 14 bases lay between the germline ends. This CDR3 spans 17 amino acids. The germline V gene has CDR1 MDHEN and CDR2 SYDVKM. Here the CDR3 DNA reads TGTGCCAGCAGTTTATTCGGGGGACGATCTAGCACAGATACGCAGTATTTT. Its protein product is CASSLFGGRSSTDTQYF.